This T cell receptor beta chain was recovered during a study of OX40 agonist ivuxolimab in advanced cancers. About the study: Intravenous ivuxolimab at 0.01 to 10 mg/kg was given to patients every 2 weeks. General study findings and limits: Clonal expansion from baseline to week 6 occurred in both CD4+ and CD8+ T cells.

Using immunoSEQ multiplex PCR, the repertoire was profiled, and TCRdb retains in-frame clones only, with some absent. The data show about 93,000 clones, with 91% seen just once and 2.6% held by the top ten. The CDR3 contains 13 residues. Between the trimmed V and J ends, which lost 3 bases and 3 bases, there was a span of 8 bases. The germline CDR1 and CDR2 sequences are KGHSH and LQKENI. Turning to this clone: Its cognate antigen is unknown.

The chain carries TRBV18 and TRBJ1-2; possibly TRBD1 for D (5 bases). The specimen was CD4+ or CD8+ T cells sorted from blood, collected in a trial of the OX40 agonist ivuxolimab. The receptor was derived from an adult with an advanced solid tumor such as melanoma, head and neck, liver or kidney cancer. The CDR3 protein is CASSPGGDYGYTF. As DNA, the CDR3 is TGTGCCAGCTCACCCGGAGGGGACTATGGCTACACCTTC. The full variable domain, in which reference TRBV18 and TRBJ1-2 provide the parts outside the CDR3, is NAGVMQNPRHLVRRRGQEARLRCSPMKGHSHVYWYRQLPEEGLKFMVYLQKENIIDESGMPKERFSAEFPKEGPSILRIQQVVRGDSAAYFCASSPGGDYGYTFGSGTRLTVV.